These 11 T cell receptor beta chains share one sample of origin, sequenced in a study of tumor-infiltrating lymphocytes in primary liver carcinoma (dated by TCRdb to about 2017). Sequenced on an Illumina HiSeq 2500. TCRbeta-specific cDNA was reverse-transcribed from around 500 ng total RNA using a constant-region primer and ProtoScript II reverse transcriptase. Three nested multiplex PCR rounds, following a slightly modified ARM-PCR procedure, were used to build the TCRbeta libraries. Each of the first two PCR rounds ran for about 9 cycles and used multiplex TRBV1-TRBV30 forward primers together with a Cbeta reverse primer. Starting from the raw public reads, TCRdb applied fastp trimming at Q25, assembled clones with MiXCR and retained in-frame beta chains. Rows with one shared CDR3 protein collapse into an entry with the most common genes and DNA. This sample lists 320,000 or so distinct CDR3 sequences; 60% to 80% were detected once. In total, the top ten clones hold approximately 9% of the sample.

Blood RNA was extracted from unsorted whole blood with TRIzol reagent; germline DNA came from the DNeasy Blood & Tissue kit. The source material was peripheral blood. Every receptor here comes from a man aged 40-50 years with primary liver carcinoma and hepatitis B virus infection.

With respect to this clonotype: This could be a read error, since a much larger clone is one nucleotide away. The chain recombines TRBV29-1 with TRBJ1-1, with TRBD1 as a possible D gene (6 bases). The CDR3 is 12 amino acids. Germline V gives CDR1 SQVTM, CDR2 ANQGSEA. CDR3 coding DNA: TGCAGTTGCCGGGACATGAACACTGGAGCTTTCTTT. Protein sequence: CSCRDMNTGAFF.

As to this clonotype: A read error may be the cause here, since a much bigger clone is one base away. The V and J genes are TRBV29-1 and TRBJ2-1; D possibly corresponds to TRBD2 (6 bases). This CDR3 region has 15 residues. CDR1 and CDR2 from the germline V gene are SQVTM and ANQGSEA. Trimming stripped 5 bases from V and 3 bases from J, with 17 bases between. CDR3 sequence (DNA): TGCAGCGTTTTACGGGAGCCCCTAAACTACAATGAGCAGTTCTTC. This encodes CSVLREPLNYNEQFF.

The gene calls are TRBV29-1 and TRBJ2-1; D unclear. CDR3 size: 12 residues. The germline gives CDR1 SQVTM, CDR2 ANQGSEA. Trimming removed 7 bases at V and 4 bases at J, with 11 bases between. The CDR3 DNA follows: TGCAGCGAGGGATGTAGGTACAATGAGCAGTTCTTC. It specifies CSEGCRYNEQFF.

This clonotype showed up just once. The junction shows a germline mismatch at one end, possibly a read error. The V gene is TRBV29-1, the J gene TRBJ1-4, with D uncertain. Per the germline V gene, CDR1 is SQVTM and CDR2 is ANQGSEA. The CDR3 length is 11 residues. CDR3 in DNA: TGCAGCGTCGGACTAGCTGAAAAACTGTTCTTT. Protein sequence: CSVGLAEKLFF.

Concerning this clonotype: A read error may produce the germline difference seen at one junction end. This chain connects TRBV5-6 to TRBJ1-2; 8 nucleotides match TRBD1. Germline V lookup: CDR1 SGHDT, CDR2 YYEEEE. The CDR3 has 14 amino acids. The CDR3 loop reads CVSSPVGQDYGYTF. As DNA, the CDR3 is TGTGTCAGCAGCCCGGTGGGACAGGACTATGGCTACACCTTC.

Of note for this clonotype: This may stem from a read error, because a much larger clone lies one nucleotide away. V usage is TRBV6-5 and J usage is TRBJ2-7; D unclear. Trimming stripped 10 bases from V and 2 bases from J, with 12 bases between. The CDR3 extends over 12 amino acids. Germline CDR1 MNHEY, CDR2 SVGAGI. The CDR3 nucleotides are TGTGCCACTCAATCTTGCGCCTACGAGCAGTACTTC. Amino acids: CATQSCAYEQYF.

Concerning this clonotype itself: The junction departs from germline at one end; a sequencing error may be responsible. The V gene is TRBV12-3 or TRBV12-4, the J gene TRBJ1-6; D is unresolved. CDR3 length equals 14 residues. The CDR3 DNA reads TGTGCCAGCAGGACGAGTGTCGGGAATTCACCGCTCCACTTT. Translated, it gives CASRTSVGNSPLHF.

This clonotype turned up a few times. The V call is TRBV5-1, the J call TRBJ1-2; 7 bases align to TRBD1. This CDR3 has 15 residues. V lost 1 base to trimming and J lost 0 bases; unmatched junction nucleotides: 3. The germline gives CDR1 SGHRS, CDR2 YFSETQ. CDR3 DNA sequence: TGCGCCAGCAGCTTGCAAGGGACAGCTAACTATGGCTACACCTTC. The encoded protein is CASSLQGTANYGYTF. Looking up the rest from reference TRBV5-1 and TRBJ1-2 gives the full variable domain: KAGVTQTPRYLIKTRGQQVTLSCSPISGHRSVSWYQQTPGQGLQFLFEYFSETQRNKGNFPGRFSGRQFSNSRSEMNVSTLELGDSALYLCASSLQGTANYGYTFGSGTRLTVV.

A word on this clonotype: A much larger clone sits a single nucleotide away, making a read error possible. V usage is TRBV4-1 and J usage is TRBJ2-2; no clear D gene. This CDR3 region has 14 residues. Germline V gene data show CDR1 as MGHRA and CDR2 as YSYEKL. The CDR3 DNA follows: TGCGACAGCAGCCAAGCCTCAGATCCCGGGGAGCTGTTTTTT. Translated, it gives CDSSQASDPGELFF.

There are many counts of this clonotype. The V call is TRBV4-2, the J call TRBJ2-2; TRBD1 or TRBD2 may be the D gene (7 bases each). The CDR3 runs to 17 residues. The V gene's germline CDR1 is LGHNA and CDR2 YNFKEQ. The V end lost 0 bases, the J end lost 4 bases, and 15 bases lay between the germline ends. The CDR3 loop reads CASSQEAQGRGTGELFF. The CDR3, as DNA: TGTGCCAGCAGCCAAGAGGCACAGGGGAGGGGCACCGGGGAGCTGTTTTTT.

With respect to this clonotype: The junction departs from the called germline gene at one end, perhaps through a read error. The chain has TRBV29-1 and TRBJ2-1; 8 bases align to TRBD2. Germline assignment: CDR1 SQVTM and CDR2 ANQGSEA. The CDR3 is made up of 14 amino acids. The CDR3 protein is CSVESAGAYNEQLF. The CDR3 DNA is TGCAGCGTTGAATCAGCGGGGGCATACAATGAGCAGCTCTTC.